This is a list of T cell receptor beta chains from one sample in a study of T cells in Graves' hyperthyroidism and ophthalmopathy. MiXCR, run by TCRdb on the multiplex PCR reads, gives a single entry per CDR3 protein. The table lists about 480,000 distinct CDR3 sequences, 20% to 25% of them singletons, with under 55% in the top ten. Material: blood. These receptors all come from a woman aged 70-85 years with Graves' ophthalmopathy. Both conserved end residues are part of each CDR3. A D gene is named only where the DNA matches it firmly. Size is stated for part of the rows, as once, few or many counts, or as a class when the clone is expanded.

TRBD2 | TRBJ2-1 | TRBV7-7 | NA | TGTGCTAGCAGCTTAGACGGACTAGCGGGGGGCAATGAGCAGTTCTTC | CASSLDGLAGGNEQFF
TRBD2 | TRBJ2-1 | TRBV4-1 | few | TGCGCCAGCAGCCCGTCTGGACTAGCTCCCTACAATGAGCAGTTCTTC | CASSPSGLAPYNEQFF
TRBD2 | TRBJ2-7 | TRBV7-6 | NA | TGTGCCAGCAGCGGCACCGGGACTAGCCTTCACGAGCAGTACTTC | CASSGTGTSLHEQYF
NA | TRBJ2-5 | TRBV5-4 | few | TGTGCCAGCAGCTTGGGCCAGATCGCGCGAGTTAGCCAGACCCAGTACTTC | CASSLGQIARVSQTQYF
NA | TRBJ2-3 | TRBV24-1 | NA | TGTGCCACCAGTGATTTGGGAGGCACAGATACGCAGTATTTT | CATSDLGGTDTQYF
TRBD2 | TRBJ2-3 | TRBV20-1 | few | TGCAGTGCTAGACCCCGGGGGACTAGCGGAGGAAGAGATACGCAGTATTTT | CSARPRGTSGGRDTQYF
NA | TRBJ2-1 | TRBV7-9 | NA | TGTGCCAGCAGCTTTCCTACAGGCAATGAGCAGTTCTTC | CASSFPTGNEQFF
NA | TRBJ2-5 | TRBV6-1 | many | TGTGCCAGCAGTCCACGGGCGGGACGCACGTACCAAGAGACCCAGTACTTC | CASSPRAGRTYQETQYF
NA | TRBJ2-7 | TRBV2 | many | TGTGCCAGCAGTGAAATGGTAGCGGTTTACTACGAGCAGTACTTC | CASSEMVAVYYEQYF
TRBD1 | TRBJ2-3 | TRBV9 | NA | TGTGCCAGCAGCCGCCAAATCCGCTTCGACGACAGGGTGACAGATACGCAGTATTTT | CASSRQIRFDDRVTDTQYF
NA | TRBJ1-1 | TRBV6-2/TRBV6-3 | many | TGTGCCAGCAGCCTTGGACCGGGAATAGGAGGGTCTGAAGCTTTCTTT | CASSLGPGIGGSEAFF
NA | TRBJ1-1 | TRBV7-2 | few | TGTGCCAGCAGCTTAGGAGGAGAGGGCGGAGCTTTCTTT | CASSLGGEGGAFF
NA | TRBJ2-2 | TRBV7-8 | few | TGTGCCAGCAGCTTAAACCCCGGCGAAACCGGGGAGCTGTTTTTT | CASSLNPGETGELFF
NA | TRBJ1-1 | TRBV18 | few | TGTGCCAGCTCACCACAGGGCCCGGGCACTGAAGCTTTCTTT | CASSPQGPGTEAFF
NA | TRBJ1-4 | TRBV15 | NA | TGTGCCACCAGCAGAATGAGGGGGTATCTCGAAAAACTGTTTTTT | CATSRMRGYLEKLFF
TRBD2 | TRBJ2-3 | TRBV11-2 | few | TGTGCCAGCAGCTTAACTAGCGGAAAAAGGGGCACAGATACGCAGTATTTT | CASSLTSGKRGTDTQYF
TRBD1 | TRBJ1-3 | TRBV7-2 | NA | TGTGCCAGCAGCCAAACAGGGGTAGTTGGAAACACCATATATTTT | CASSQTGVVGNTIYF
NA | TRBJ2-7 | TRBV6-1 | NA | TGTGCCAGCAGCCCAGACGGAGCTAACTCCTACGAGCAGTACTTC | CASSPDGANSYEQYF
TRBD1 | TRBJ2-2 | TRBV30 | NA | TGTGCCTGGAGTGTACACAGGGGGGCCGGGGAGCTGTTTTTT | CAWSVHRGAGELFF
NA | TRBJ2-1 | TRBV5-6 | NA | TGTGCCAGCAGCTTAAGTCAATACACCTACAATGAGCAGTTCTTC | CASSLSQYTYNEQFF
TRBD1 | TRBJ2-2 | TRBV5-1 | NA | TGCGCCAGCAGCTTGGAAGGGACAGGGATGTTCACCGGGGAGCTGTTTTTT | CASSLEGTGMFTGELFF
NA | TRBJ2-7 | TRBV7-2 | few | TGTGCCAGCAGCTTCAACTCTAAGCAGTACTTC | CASSFNSKQYF
NA | TRBJ1-1 | TRBV25-1 | NA | TGTGCCAGCAGTGAATTAGTGGGGAACACTGAAGCTTTCTTT | CASSELVGNTEAFF
NA | TRBJ2-2 | TRBV12-3/TRBV12-4 | few | TGTGCCAGCACCCACCTGGGGATGGACACCGGGGAGCTGTTTTTT | CASTHLGMDTGELFF